Below, one T cell receptor (beta chain) is given with its context. Its specificity is unknown. The data were taken from a study of graft-versus-host responses after intestinal transplantation. Looking at the study overall: Each of the recipients got a multivisceral, liver-intestinal, or isolated intestinal transplant. Recipients across the board were started on anti-thymocyte globulin induction, then kept on tacrolimus and steroids for about 3 years. General study points: After transplant, early declines in HvG clones were associated with peak levels of circulating GvH clones. GvH clonotypes were identified within recipient marrow, with a subset emerging first in ileum or blood.

Produced via immunoSEQ multiplex PCR; TCRdb's table is partial and in-frame only. The repertoire includes more than 60,000 clones, 80% to 95% of them detected once, and about 1.3% sits in the top ten. The origin of this receptor is a human donor who received an intestinal transplant. Sequenced material: unstimulated CD8+ T cells sorted from spleen or lymph node cells, taken before intestinal transplant.

The CDR3 loop is CASSYPGRGRGTEAFF. CDR3 DNA sequence: TGTGCCAGCAGTTACCCCGGCAGGGGGCGAGGGACTGAAGCTTTCTTT. The chain combines TRBV6-5 with TRBJ1-1; 8 bases agree with TRBD1. The V gene's germline CDR1 is MNHEY and CDR2 SVGAGI. Trimming took 2 bases from V and 5 from J; bases not matched to a gene: 10. There are 16 residues in the CDR3.